The clone carrying this TCR beta chain has ten or more counts. Its target is unknown. The investigators amplified TCR beta CDR3 regions from RNA transcripts. The HTBI primer set was used in a first-round RT-PCR of the TCR CDR3. TCRdb fed the multiplex PCR reads into MiXCR, producing one record per CDR3 protein. The sample holds a few hundred thousand distinct CDR3 sequences, about 14% seen once. Lactation, pregnancy, other autoimmune disease or uncontrolled infection led to exclusion of patients. Extraction of PBMCs used 8.5 to 10 ml of fresh peripheral blood. This sample stems from a study of T cells in Graves' hyperthyroidism and ophthalmopathy. Study-wide background: The authors collected peripheral blood at initial diagnosis, before any treatment. Study-wide findings and caveats: Blood held most thyroid clonotypes expanded above 0.001 frequency.

The CDR3 sequence is 15 residues long. Germline CDR1 is SGHAT and CDR2 is FQNNGV. V lost 5 bases, J lost 2 bases, and 4 bases stayed unmatched. The V gene is TRBV11-2, the J gene TRBJ2-5; 11 nucleotides line up with TRBD1. Material: blood. This clonotype was sampled from a woman in her 30s with Graves' ophthalmopathy. The CDR3 region has the DNA TGTGCCAGCAGCAAAGGGACAGGGGGGCAAGAGACCCAGTACTTC. It yields the protein CASSKGTGGQETQYF.